The T cell receptor (beta chain) described here comes from a study of long-term antiretroviral therapy in people with HIV. The study's findings and limits: Clonal populations expanded prior to ART predominated within the repertoire at all time points.

Samples were assayed with immunoSEQ v3.0 at survey level. TCRdb's table, derived via immunoSEQ multiplex PCR, lists solely in-frame clones and lacks some. The sample holds approximately 25,000 clones, 70% to 85% seen once. The CDR3 sequence is 12 residues long. After removal of 7 bases from V and 8 bases from J, the junction contained 8 bases not matched to a gene. CDR1 is SQVTM and CDR2 is ANQGSEA in the germline V gene. In regard to this clone: Its specificity is unknown.

This receptor was taken from a man between 18 and 35 years old with HIV. The chain carries TRBV29-1 and TRBJ2-1, with 7 bases that match TRBD2. The sample in question was unsorted PBMCs, obtained 0.8 years before starting antiretroviral therapy. The CDR3 bases are TGCAGCGCCGACGGACTAGAATATGAGCAGTTCTTC. This translates into CSADGLEYEQFF.